These T cell receptor beta chains were read from a single sample in a study of blood T cell repertoires in COVID-19. TCRdb keeps only in-frame clones here, not all; method: immunoSEQ multiplex PCR. The sample holds more than 150,000 clones, more than 70% seen once. The sequencing input was peripheral blood. Receptor source: a man aged 40-49 years with active or convalescent COVID-19. CDR3s include the opening cysteine and the closing phenylalanine or tryptophan. Each record gives: clone size, J gene, D gene, V gene, CDR3 protein, CDR3 DNA. The D gene is left open where the match is weak. Expanded clones get a size class; other rows say once, few or many, or leave the size out.

NA TRBJ1-4 TRBD1 TRBV2 CASNRGQGGEKLFF TGTGCCAGCAACAGGGGACAGGGAGGGGAAAAACTGTTTTTT
NA TRBJ2-7 NA TRBV6-6 CASSSQGTPYEQYF TGTGCCAGCAGTTCTCAGGGGACCCCCTACGAGCAGTACTTC
NA TRBJ2-5 TRBD2 TRBV18 CASSPTSGGTQETQYF TGTGCCAGCTCACCGACTAGCGGGGGGACTCAAGAGACCCAGTACTTC
NA TRBJ1-2 TRBD1 TRBV7-8 CASSLRTGRGYTF TGTGCCAGCAGCTTACGGACAGGAAGAGGCTACACCTTC
NA TRBJ1-1 NA TRBV12-3/TRBV12-4 CASSLDEGAEAFF TGTGCCAGCAGTTTAGATGAGGGGGCTGAAGCTTTCTTT
few TRBJ1-2 NA TRBV6-1 CASSELAGTLYGYTF TGTGCCAGCAGTGAATTGGCAGGAACACTCTATGGCTACACCTTC
NA TRBJ2-1 TRBD2 TRBV3-1/TRBV3-2 CASSQASGGNEQFF TGTGCCAGCAGCCAAGCTAGCGGGGGCAATGAGCAGTTCTTC
NA TRBJ1-1 NA TRBV6-1 CASSERYQDFSAEAFF TGTGCCAGCAGTGAAAGGTACCAGGATTTTTCGGCTGAAGCTTTCTTT
NA TRBJ2-4 TRBD1 TRBV28 CASSLQGIRKNIQYF TGTGCCAGCAGCCTACAGGGGATCCGCAAAAACATTCAGTACTTC
few TRBJ1-2 NA TRBV9 CASSKARDAYGYTF TGTGCCAGCAGCAAAGCCAGGGATGCCTATGGCTACACCTTC
NA TRBJ1-2 NA TRBV7-9 CASSFGDTDGYTF TGTGCCAGCAGCTTCGGGGATACCGATGGCTACACCTTC
NA TRBJ2-1 NA TRBV6-1 CASSQALSDYTYNEQFF TGTGCCAGCAGTCAAGCCCTTTCGGACTATACCTACAATGAGCAGTTCTTC
few TRBJ2-7 TRBD1 TRBV7-2 CASSLGDRGGYEQYF TGTGCCAGCAGCTTAGGAGACAGGGGAGGCTACGAGCAGTACTTC
NA TRBJ1-5 NA TRBV5-1 CASSSGAPNQPQHF TGCGCCAGCAGCTCCGGAGCCCCCAATCAGCCCCAGCATTTT
NA TRBJ2-7 TRBD1 TRBV5-4 CASSTAGTGNPYEQYF TGTGCCAGCAGCACCGCCGGGACAGGGAACCCCTACGAGCAGTACTTC
NA TRBJ2-7 TRBD1 TRBV3-1/TRBV3-2 CASSQEWAGGHEQYF TGTGCCAGCAGCCAAGAGTGGGCAGGGGGCCACGAGCAGTACTTC
NA TRBJ2-3 NA TRBV4-1 CASSQTPGRYPPDTQYF TGCGCCAGCAGCCAGACCCCCGGGAGATATCCCCCAGATACGCAGTATTTT
NA TRBJ2-2 NA TRBV6-5 CASGWRDTGELFF TGTGCCAGCGGGTGGCGGGACACCGGGGAGCTGTTTTTT
NA TRBJ1-2 TRBD1 TRBV5-1 CASSQGQATSNYGYTF TGCGCCAGCAGCCAAGGACAGGCGACGTCTAACTATGGCTACACCTTC
NA TRBJ1-1 NA TRBV20-1 CSASNSQNTEAFF TGCAGTGCTAGTAACAGCCAAAACACTGAAGCTTTCTTT
few TRBJ1-4 TRBD1 TRBV5-1 CASSPTGTNEKLFF TGCGCCAGCAGCCCGACAGGGACTAATGAAAAACTGTTTTTT
NA TRBJ2-1 TRBD2 TRBV13 CASSTGGVGLEEQFF TGTGCCAGCAGCACCGGGGGGGTTGGGTTGGAAGAGCAGTTCTTC
NA TRBJ1-3 NA TRBV12-5 CASGLKAGNTIYF TGTGCTAGTGGTTTAAAAGCGGGAAACACCATATATTTT
once TRBJ2-5 TRBD2 TRBV28 CASTSTETGGETQYF TGTGCCAGCACTTCCACCGAGACGGGGGGAGAGACCCAGTACTTC
NA TRBJ1-3 TRBD1 TRBV11-2 CASGGQGVYSGNTIYF TGTGCCAGCGGGGGACAGGGGGTATACTCTGGAAACACCATATATTTT
NA TRBJ2-1 NA TRBV6-4 CASSDSINLATNEQFF TGTGCCAGCAGTGACTCGATCAACCTAGCGACCAATGAGCAGTTCTTC
NA TRBJ2-7 NA TRBV7-9 CASSLESGSPYEQYF TGTGCCAGCAGCTTAGAATCAGGGTCCCCCTACGAGCAGTACTTC
NA TRBJ2-1 TRBD2 TRBV28 CASISASGGFNEQFF TGTGCCAGCATTTCCGCTAGCGGGGGGTTCAATGAGCAGTTCTTC
NA TRBJ2-2 NA TRBV4-1 CASSQDNLDRQSGELFF TGCGCCAGCAGCCAAGATAATCTAGACCGTCAGTCCGGGGAGCTGTTTTTT
NA TRBJ1-1 NA TRBV5-1 CASSFGRNTEAFF TGCGCCAGCAGCTTTGGCCGGAACACTGAAGCTTTCTTT
NA TRBJ1-1 NA TRBV29-1 CSAGRQGTEAFF TGCAGCGCCGGGCGGCAGGGCACTGAAGCTTTCTTT
NA TRBJ1-1 NA TRBV5-1 CASSLAGRADTEAFF TGCGCCAGCAGCTTGGCCGGCAGGGCGGACACTGAAGCTTTCTTT
NA TRBJ2-2 NA TRBV4-1 CASSHLANTGELFF TGCGCCAGCAGCCATCTGGCCAACACCGGGGAGCTGTTTTTT
NA TRBJ2-7 NA TRBV5-6 CASSSRLHRETYEQYF TGTGCCAGCAGCTCGCGCCTTCACAGGGAAACCTACGAGCAGTACTTC
NA TRBJ2-1 TRBD2 TRBV28 CASSRTSGGAREQFF TGTGCCAGCAGCCGTACTAGCGGGGGGGCTAGAGAGCAGTTCTTC
NA TRBJ2-7 NA TRBV5-1 CASSQLAGAAYEQYF TGCGCCAGCAGCCAACTAGCTGGGGCGGCCTACGAGCAGTACTTC
NA TRBJ1-6 TRBD1 TRBV3-1/TRBV3-2 CASSQDGQGVVFNSPLHF TGTGCCAGCAGCCAAGACGGACAGGGGGTAGTCTTTAATTCACCCCTCCACTTT
once TRBJ1-2 TRBD1 TRBV27 CASASGTGAHYGYTF TGTGCCAGCGCCTCCGGGACAGGGGCCCACTATGGCTACACCTTC
NA TRBJ2-5 TRBD2 TRBV5-1 CASSLWAGELGETQYF TGCGCCAGCAGCTTGTGGGCGGGGGAGCTCGGGGAGACCCAGTACTTC
NA TRBJ1-6 NA TRBV14 CASSQEPLFGQGYYSPLHF TGTGCCAGCAGCCAAGAGCCGCTGTTCGGTCAGGGGTACTATTCACCCCTCCACTTT